The rows below give T cell receptor beta chains drawn from one sample of a study of blood T cells in healthy people across ages. TCRdb re-derived calls from the 5' RACE reads in MiXCR, one entry per CDR3 protein. The sample has 1.5 million to 1.8 million distinct CDR3 sequences, around 40% seen once. The sample taken for sequencing was blood. These TCRs come from a woman aged 18 to 35 in good health. The CDR3 runs from the conserved cysteine through the conserved F or W. The listing skips clone size in some rows; elsewhere it reads once, few, many or a size class.

>TRBJ2-5|-|13|TRBV27
CARCFRESYDQYF
>-|few|14|TRBV7-2
CASSTRLAGYEQYF
>TRBJ1-1|few|12|TRBV6-2/TRBV6-3
CASSYPHTEAFF
>TRBJ2-3|few|15|TRBV20-1
CSAPKAASSGDTQYF
>TRBJ2-5|many|13|TRBV5-1
CASSLDYQETQYF
>TRBJ2-7|-|12|TRBV2
CASSAPRDEQYF
>TRBJ2-5|few|14|TRBV11-2
CASSFETGEETQYF
>TRBJ2-2|-|13|TRBV4-1
CASSQLGTGELFF
>TRBJ1-1|-|13|TRBV30
CAWRAFQAGSAFF
>TRBJ2-1|few|17|TRBV7-9
CASRNRLAGGLYNEQFF
>TRBJ1-2|-|15|TRBV20-1
CSASLSNQANYGYTF
>TRBJ1-2|-|13|TRBV20-1
CSARVGQNYSYTF
>-|-|15|TRBV4-3
CASSLGTGIQGEQYF
>TRBJ1-2|few|16|TRBV4-1
CASSQDRSGRGFGYTF
>TRBJ2-3|-|17|TRBV7-2
CASSLDPMRERADTQYF
>TRBJ1-2|few|13|TRBV28
CAIFDSNNYGYTF